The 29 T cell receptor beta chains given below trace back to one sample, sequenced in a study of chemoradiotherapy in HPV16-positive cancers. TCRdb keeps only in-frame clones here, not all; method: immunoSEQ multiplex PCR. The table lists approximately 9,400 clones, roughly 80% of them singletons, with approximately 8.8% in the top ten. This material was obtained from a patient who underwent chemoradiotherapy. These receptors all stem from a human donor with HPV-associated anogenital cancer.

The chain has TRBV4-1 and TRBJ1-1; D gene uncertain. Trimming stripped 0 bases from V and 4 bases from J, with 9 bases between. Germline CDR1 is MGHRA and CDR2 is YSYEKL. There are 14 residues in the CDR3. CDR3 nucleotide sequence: TGCGCCAGCAGCCAAGAGAGGGTACCCACTGAAGCTTTCTTT. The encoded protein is CASSQERVPTEAFF.

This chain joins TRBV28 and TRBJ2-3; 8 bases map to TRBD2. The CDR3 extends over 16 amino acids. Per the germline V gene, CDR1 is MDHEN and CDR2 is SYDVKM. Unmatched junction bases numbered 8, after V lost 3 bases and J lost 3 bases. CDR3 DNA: TGTGCCAGCAGTTTCTCCCGCGGGAGGCTGACAGATACGCAGTATTTT. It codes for CASSFSRGRLTDTQYF.

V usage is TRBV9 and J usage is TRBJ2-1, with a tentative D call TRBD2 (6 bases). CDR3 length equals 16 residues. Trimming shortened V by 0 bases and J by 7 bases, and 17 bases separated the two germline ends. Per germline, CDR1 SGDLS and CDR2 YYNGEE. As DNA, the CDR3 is TGTGCCAGCAGCGTAGCAGGGACTCCCTCCTTAAATGAGCAGTTCTTC. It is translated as CASSVAGTPSLNEQFF. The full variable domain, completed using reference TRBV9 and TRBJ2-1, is DSGVTQTPKHLITATGQRVTLRCSPRSGDLSVYWYQQSLDQGLQFLIQYYNGEERAKGNILERFSAQQFPDLHSELNLSSLELGDSALYFCASSVAGTPSLNEQFFGPGTRLTVL.

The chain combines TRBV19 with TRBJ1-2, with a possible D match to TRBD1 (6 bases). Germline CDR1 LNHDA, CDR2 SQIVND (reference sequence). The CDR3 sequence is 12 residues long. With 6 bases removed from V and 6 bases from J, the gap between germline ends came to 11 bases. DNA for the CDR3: TGTGCCAGTAGGAGAGACAGGAATGGCTACACCTTC. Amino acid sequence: CASRRDRNGYTF.

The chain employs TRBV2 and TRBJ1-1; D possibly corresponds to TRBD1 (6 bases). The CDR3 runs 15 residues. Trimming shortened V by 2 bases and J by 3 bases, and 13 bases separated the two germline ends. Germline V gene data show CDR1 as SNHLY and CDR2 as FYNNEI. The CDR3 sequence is CASSEQTGAYTEAFF. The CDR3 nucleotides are TGTGCCAGCAGTGAACAGACAGGTGCATACACTGAAGCTTTCTTT.

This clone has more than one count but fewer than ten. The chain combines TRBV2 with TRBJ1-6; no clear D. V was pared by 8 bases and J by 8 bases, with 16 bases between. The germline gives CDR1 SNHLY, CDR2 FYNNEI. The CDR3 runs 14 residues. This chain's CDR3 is CASYHYSEDSPLHF. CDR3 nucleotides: TGTGCCAGCTACCATTATTCAGAGGATTCACCCCTCCACTTT.

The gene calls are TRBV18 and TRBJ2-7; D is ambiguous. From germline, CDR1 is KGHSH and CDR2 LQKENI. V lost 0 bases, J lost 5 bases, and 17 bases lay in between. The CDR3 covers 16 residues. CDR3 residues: CASSPPDFAGVHEQYF. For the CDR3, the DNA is TGTGCCAGCTCACCACCCGATTTCGCAGGCGTCCACGAGCAGTACTTC.

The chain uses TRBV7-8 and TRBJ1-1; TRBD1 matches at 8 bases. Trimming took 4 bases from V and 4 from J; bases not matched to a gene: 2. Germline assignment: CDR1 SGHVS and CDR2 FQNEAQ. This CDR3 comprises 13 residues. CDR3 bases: TGTGCCAGCAGCTCCGGACAGGGCACTGAAGCTTTCTTT. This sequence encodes CASSSGQGTEAFF.

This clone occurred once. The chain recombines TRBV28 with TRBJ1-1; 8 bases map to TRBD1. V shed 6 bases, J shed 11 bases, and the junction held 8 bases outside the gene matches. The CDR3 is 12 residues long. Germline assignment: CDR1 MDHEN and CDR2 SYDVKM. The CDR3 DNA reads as TGTGCCAGCAGCACCCTGACAGGGGTCGCTTTCTTT. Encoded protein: CASSTLTGVAFF.

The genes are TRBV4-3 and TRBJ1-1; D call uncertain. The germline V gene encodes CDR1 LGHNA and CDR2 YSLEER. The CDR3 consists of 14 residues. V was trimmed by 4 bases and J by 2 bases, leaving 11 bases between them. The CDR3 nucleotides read TGCGCCAGCAGCCTTAAGAGGAGAAACACTGAAGCTTTCTTT. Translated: CASSLKRRNTEAFF.

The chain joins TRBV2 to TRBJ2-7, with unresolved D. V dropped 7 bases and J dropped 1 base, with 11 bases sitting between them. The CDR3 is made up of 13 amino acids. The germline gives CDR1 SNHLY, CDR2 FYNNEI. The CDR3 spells CASTGMISYEQYF. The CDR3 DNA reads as TGTGCCAGCACCGGAATGATTTCCTACGAGCAGTACTTC.

DNA of the CDR3: TGTGCCAGCAGCGCCTCAGTAGGTCTCTCCTACGAGCAGTACTTC. Protein product: CASSASVGLSYEQYF. The genes are TRBV7-9 and TRBJ2-7; D unclear. V lost 5 bases and J 0 bases, leaving 14 bases between the germline ends. Germline CDR1 reads SEHNR; CDR2 reads FQNEAQ (reference sequence). The CDR3 is 15 amino acids. Variable domain in full (rest from reference TRBV7-9 and TRBJ2-7): DTGVSQNPRHKITKRGQNVTFRCDPISEHNRLYWYRQTLGQGPEFLTYFQNEAQLEKSRLLSDRFSAERPKGSFSTLEIQRTEQGDSAMYLCASSASVGLSYEQYFGPGTRLTVT.

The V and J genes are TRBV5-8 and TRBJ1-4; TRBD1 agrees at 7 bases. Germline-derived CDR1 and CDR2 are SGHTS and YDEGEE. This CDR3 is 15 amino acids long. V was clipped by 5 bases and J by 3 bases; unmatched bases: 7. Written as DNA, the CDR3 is TGTGCCAGCAGGGTGCCGGGACAGTCTAATGAAAAACTGTTTTTT. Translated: CASRVPGQSNEKLFF.

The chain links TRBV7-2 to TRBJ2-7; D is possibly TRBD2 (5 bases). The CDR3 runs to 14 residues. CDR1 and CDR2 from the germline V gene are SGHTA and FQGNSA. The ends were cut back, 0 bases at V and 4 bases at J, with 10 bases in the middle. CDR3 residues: CASSLARTGYEQYF. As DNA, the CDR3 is TGTGCCAGCAGCTTAGCGCGGACGGGGTACGAGCAGTACTTC.

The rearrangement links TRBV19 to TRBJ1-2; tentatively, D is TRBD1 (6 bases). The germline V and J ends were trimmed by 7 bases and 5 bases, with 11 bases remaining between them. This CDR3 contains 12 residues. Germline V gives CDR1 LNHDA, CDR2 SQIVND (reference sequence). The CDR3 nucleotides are TGTGCCAGTAATAACAGGGTTTATGGCTACACCTTC. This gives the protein CASNNRVYGYTF.

The CDR3 DNA sequence: TGTGCCAGCAGCTTGCCAGGGACGGGGGGGCAGTATTTT. It specifies CASSLPGTGGQYF. The chain couples TRBV7-2 to TRBJ2-3; 7 positions match TRBD2. CDR1 is SGHTA and CDR2 is FQGNSA in the germline V gene. The CDR3 spans 13 residues. With V trimmed by 3 bases and J by 11 bases, 8 bases remained unmatched.

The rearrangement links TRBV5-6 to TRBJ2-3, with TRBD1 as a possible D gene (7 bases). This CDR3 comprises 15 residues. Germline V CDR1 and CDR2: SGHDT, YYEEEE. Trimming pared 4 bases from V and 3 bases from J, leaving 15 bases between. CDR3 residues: CASSPGQAGTDTQYF. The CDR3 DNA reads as TGTGCCAGCAGCCCTGGACAGGCGGGGACAGATACGCAGTATTTT.

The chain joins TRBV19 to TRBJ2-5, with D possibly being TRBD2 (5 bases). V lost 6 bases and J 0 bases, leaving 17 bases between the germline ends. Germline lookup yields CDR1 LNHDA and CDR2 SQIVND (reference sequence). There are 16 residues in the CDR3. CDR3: CASSLGRGSDQETQYF. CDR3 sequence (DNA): TGTGCCAGTAGCCTAGGCCGCGGGTCGGACCAAGAGACCCAGTACTTC.

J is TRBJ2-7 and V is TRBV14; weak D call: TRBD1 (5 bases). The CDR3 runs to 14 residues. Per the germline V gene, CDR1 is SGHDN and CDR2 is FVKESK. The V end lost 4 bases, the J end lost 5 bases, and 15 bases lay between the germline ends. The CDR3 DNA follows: TGTGCCAGCAGCCCATCGCAGGGCACCAACGAGCAGTACTTC. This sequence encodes CASSPSQGTNEQYF.

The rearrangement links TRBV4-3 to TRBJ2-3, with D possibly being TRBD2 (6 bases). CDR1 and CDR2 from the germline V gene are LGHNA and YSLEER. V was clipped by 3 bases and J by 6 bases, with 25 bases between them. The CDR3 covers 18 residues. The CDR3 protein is CASSHRALSGDLTDTQYF. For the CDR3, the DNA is TGCGCCAGCAGCCACCGAGCCCTTAGCGGAGACTTAACGGATACGCAGTATTTT.

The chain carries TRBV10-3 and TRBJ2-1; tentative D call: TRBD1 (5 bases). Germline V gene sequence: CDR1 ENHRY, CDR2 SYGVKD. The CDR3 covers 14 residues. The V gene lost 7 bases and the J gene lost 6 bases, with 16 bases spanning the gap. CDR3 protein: CAIMGQGRANEQFF. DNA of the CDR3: TGTGCCATCATGGGGCAGGGTCGAGCCAATGAGCAGTTCTTC.

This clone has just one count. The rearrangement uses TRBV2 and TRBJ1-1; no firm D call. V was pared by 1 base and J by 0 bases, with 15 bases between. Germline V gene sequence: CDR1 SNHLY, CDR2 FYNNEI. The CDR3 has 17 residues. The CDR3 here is CASSEGSGFHMNTEAFF. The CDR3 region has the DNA TGTGCCAGCAGTGAAGGGTCAGGTTTCCACATGAACACTGAAGCTTTCTTT.

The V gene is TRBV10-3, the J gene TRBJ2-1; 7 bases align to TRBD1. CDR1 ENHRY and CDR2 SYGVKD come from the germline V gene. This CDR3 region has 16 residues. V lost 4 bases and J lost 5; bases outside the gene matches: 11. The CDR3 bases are TGTGCCATCAGTGGAACGACAGGGTTGAGGAACAATGAGCAGTTCTTC. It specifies CAISGTTGLRNNEQFF.

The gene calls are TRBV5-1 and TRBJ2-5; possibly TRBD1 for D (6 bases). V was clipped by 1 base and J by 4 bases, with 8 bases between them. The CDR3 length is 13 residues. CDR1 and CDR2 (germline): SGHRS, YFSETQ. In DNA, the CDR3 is TGCGCCAGCAGCTTGCGCAGGGGAGAGACCCAGTACTTC. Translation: CASSLRRGETQYF.

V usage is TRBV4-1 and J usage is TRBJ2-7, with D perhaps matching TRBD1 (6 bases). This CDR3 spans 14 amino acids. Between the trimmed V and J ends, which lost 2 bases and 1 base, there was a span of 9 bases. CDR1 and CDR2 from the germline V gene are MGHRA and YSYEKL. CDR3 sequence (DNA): TGCGCCAGCAGCCAAACACAGGGTTCCTACGAGCAGTACTTC. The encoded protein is CASSQTQGSYEQYF.

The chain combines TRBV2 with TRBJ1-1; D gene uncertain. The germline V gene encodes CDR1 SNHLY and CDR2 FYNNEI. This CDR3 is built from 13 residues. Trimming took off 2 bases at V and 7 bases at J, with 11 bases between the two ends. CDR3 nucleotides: TGTGCCAGCAGTGAAACGACGGCTATTGAAGCTTTCTTT. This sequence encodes CASSETTAIEAFF. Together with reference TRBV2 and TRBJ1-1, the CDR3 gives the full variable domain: EPEVTQTPSHQVTQMGQEVILRCVPISNHLYFYWYRQILGQKVEFLVSFYNNEISEKSEIFDDQFSVERPDGSNFTLKIRSTKLEDSAMYFCASSETTAIEAFFGQGTRLTVV.

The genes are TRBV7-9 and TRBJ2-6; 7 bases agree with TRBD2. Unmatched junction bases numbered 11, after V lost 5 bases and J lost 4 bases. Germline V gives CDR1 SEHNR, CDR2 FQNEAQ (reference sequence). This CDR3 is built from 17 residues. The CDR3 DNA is TGTGCCAGCAGCCCATACAGAGCGGGGACCGGGGCCAACGTCCTGACTTTC. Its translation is CASSPYRAGTGANVLTF.

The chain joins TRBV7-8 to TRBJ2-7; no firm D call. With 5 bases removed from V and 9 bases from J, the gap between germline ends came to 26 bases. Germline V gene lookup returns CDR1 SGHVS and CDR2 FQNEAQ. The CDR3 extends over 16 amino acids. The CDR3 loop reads CASSPTPELSALRQYF. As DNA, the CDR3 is TGTGCCAGCAGCCCTACCCCCGAGCTCAGCGCATTAAGGCAGTACTTC.

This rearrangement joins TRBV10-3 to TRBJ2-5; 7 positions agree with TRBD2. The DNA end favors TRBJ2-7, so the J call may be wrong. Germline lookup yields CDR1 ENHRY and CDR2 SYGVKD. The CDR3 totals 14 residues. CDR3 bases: TGTGCCATCATGGGGGGGAGTGACGCCTACGAGCAGTACTTC. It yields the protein CAIMGGSDAYEQYF.